Each of the 30 T cell receptor beta chains below was sequenced from the same sample in a study of OX40 agonist ivuxolimab in advanced cancers. Generated by immunoSEQ multiplex PCR, the TCRdb table keeps only in-frame clones and is missing some. The sample gives about 79,000 clones, 88% of which show up once; about 4% is in the top ten. The sample here was CD4+ or CD8+ T cells sorted from blood, taken in a trial of the OX40 agonist ivuxolimab. All receptors come from an adult with an advanced solid tumor such as melanoma, head and neck, liver or kidney cancer.

The V gene is TRBV30, the J gene TRBJ2-1, with 9 nucleotides matching TRBD2. The CDR3 is 16 residues long. Germline lookup yields CDR1 GTSNPN and CDR2 SVGIG (reference sequence). Trimming cost V 4 bases and J 3 bases; bases outside gene matches: 10. In nucleotides, the CDR3 is TGTGCCTGGACCGGAACGACTAGCGGACTCTACAATGAGCAGTTCTTC. It yields the protein CAWTGTTSGLYNEQFF.

This clone was seen once. J is TRBJ2-2 and V is TRBV28; TRBD1 matches at 7 bases. V lost 5 bases, J lost 3 bases, and 6 bases stayed unmatched. CDR1 MDHEN and CDR2 SYDVKM come from the germline V gene. The CDR3 extends over 15 amino acids. This CDR3 is CASSHRTGDTGELFF. The CDR3 nucleotides read TGTGCCAGCAGTCACCGGACAGGAGACACCGGGGAGCTGTTTTTT.

V is TRBV27 and J is TRBJ1-1; D is ambiguous. Germline CDR1 and CDR2: MNHEY and SMNVEV (reference sequence). Trimming took off 6 bases at V and 2 bases at J, with 7 bases between the two ends. This CDR3 region has 12 residues. The CDR3 sequence: CASRTTNTEAFF. CDR3 nucleotides: TGTGCCAGCAGGACAACCAACACTGAAGCTTTCTTT.

This chain connects TRBV4-1 to TRBJ1-2; TRBD1 matches 9 bases. CDR1 is MGHRA and CDR2 is YSYEKL in the germline V gene. J gave up 4 bases and V 4 bases, and 7 bases lay outside the gene matches. CDR3 length equals 15 residues. The CDR3 nucleotides are TGCGCCAGCAGCCTAGCGGACAGGGGAGGCTATGGCTACACCTTC. Protein product: CASSLADRGGYGYTF.

The chain recombines TRBV5-1 with TRBJ2-3; 8 nucleotides line up with TRBD1. This CDR3 contains 15 residues. The germline gives CDR1 SGHRS, CDR2 YFSETQ. V was pared by 4 bases and J by 2 bases, with 6 bases of the junction left unmatched. The CDR3 bases are TGCGCCAGCAGCACAGGGACAGGTCCCACAGATACGCAGTATTTT. Its translation: CASSTGTGPTDTQYF.

The chain uses TRBV6-5 and TRBJ2-7; 9 bases match TRBD2. This CDR3 contains 15 residues. Trimming cost V 2 bases and J 2 bases; bases outside gene matches: 4. The germline V gene has CDR1 MNHEY and CDR2 SVGAGI. The CDR3 DNA is TGTGCCAGCAGTTACCGCGCGGGGGGGGCCTACGAGCAGTACTTC. Translating gives CASSYRAGGAYEQYF.

The rearrangement uses TRBV2 and TRBJ1-1; D might be TRBD1 (6 bases). Per the germline V gene, CDR1 is SNHLY and CDR2 is FYNNEI. The CDR3 covers 14 residues. The ends were cut back, 5 bases at V and 6 bases at J, with 16 bases in the middle. CDR3 bases: TGTGCCAGCAGTCCACAGGGTAGAAGTCCTGAAGCTTTCTTT. Encoded protein: CASSPQGRSPEAFF.

V gene TRBV6-6 combines with J gene TRBJ2-5; D might be TRBD1 or TRBD2, each matching 7 bases. CDR1 and CDR2 (germline): MNHNY, SVGAGI (reference sequence). The CDR3 contains 11 residues. The ends were cut back, 6 bases at V and 11 bases at J, with 13 bases in the middle. The CDR3 reads CASRSQGGQYF. CDR3 sequence (DNA): TGTGCCAGCAGGTCTCAGGGGGGGCAGTACTTC.

This clone was recorded only once. The CDR3 DNA reads as TGCGCCAGCAGCCAACCTTACACTGAAGCTTTCTTT. It translates to CASSQPYTEAFF. This chain links TRBV4-1 with TRBJ1-1; D is unclear. Looked up from germline, CDR1 is MGHRA and CDR2 is YSYEKL. V shed 2 bases and J shed 3 bases, with 4 bases lying between them. CDR3 size: 12 residues.

The genes are TRBV7-3 and TRBJ2-3, with D tentatively TRBD1 or TRBD2 (5 bases each). CDR1 SGHTA and CDR2 FQGTGA come from the germline V gene. Trimming removed 3 bases from V and 4 bases from J, with 17 bases in between. The CDR3 is 16 amino acids. CDR3 region: CASSFRGLAQADTQYF. Here the CDR3 DNA reads TGTGCCAGCAGCTTCCGGGGCCTAGCCCAGGCAGATACGCAGTATTTT. Full variable domain (remainder filled in from reference TRBV7-3 and TRBJ2-3): GAGVSQTPSNKVTEKGKYVELRCDPISGHTALYWYRQSLGQGPEFLIYFQGTGAADDSGLPNDRFFAVRPEGSVSTLKIQRTERGDSAVYLCASSFRGLAQADTQYFGPGTRLTVL.

The chain recombines TRBV5-1 with TRBJ2-5; D is ambiguous. Germline V gives CDR1 SGHRS, CDR2 YFSETQ. This CDR3 spans 13 amino acids. Trimming cost V 2 bases and J 5 bases, with 10 bases left between them. CDR3 nucleotide sequence: TGCGCCAGCAGCTTCATTAACGGGGAGACCCAGTACTTC. Translated: CASSFINGETQYF.

The V and J genes are TRBV5-1 and TRBJ2-7; D gene uncertain. V lost 0 bases and J 0 bases, leaving 7 bases between the germline ends. Germline V gene data show CDR1 as SGHRS and CDR2 as YFSETQ. The CDR3 consists of 14 residues. CDR3 nucleotide sequence: TGCGCCAGCAGCTTGGGACGGACCTCCTACGAGCAGTACTTC. As protein: CASSLGRTSYEQYF.

This clone came up once. The same CDR3 also results from other DNA sequences found in this sample. The chain recombines TRBV6-1 with TRBJ1-1, with D uncertain. V was pared by 2 bases and J by 1 base, with 5 bases between. This CDR3 has 13 amino acids. Germline V gene sequence: CDR1 MNHNS, CDR2 SASEGT. CDR3 DNA sequence: TGTGCCAGCAGTGAACAAAAGAACACTGAAGCTTTCTTT. Its translation: CASSEQKNTEAFF.

The chain employs TRBV4-2 and TRBJ1-2; 7 positions agree with TRBD1. This CDR3 spans 16 amino acids. Germline V gene lookup returns CDR1 LGHNA and CDR2 YNFKEQ. The V segment lost 0 bases and the J segment 2 bases; nucleotides outside the gene matches: 6. This CDR3 is CASSQDLGQDNYGYTF. The CDR3 DNA follows: TGTGCCAGCAGCCAAGATCTCGGACAGGACAACTATGGCTACACCTTC.

The J gene is TRBJ2-5, the V gene TRBV11-2; the match to TRBD1 covers 8 bases. CDR3 length equals 14 residues. Germline assignment: CDR1 SGHAT and CDR2 FQNNGV. The J segment lost 5 bases and the V segment lost 5 bases, leaving 7 bases of the junction unmatched. The CDR3 is CASSLGQGWETQYF. CDR3 nucleotide sequence: TGTGCCAGCAGCCTCGGACAGGGATGGGAGACCCAGTACTTC.

The chain carries TRBV9 and TRBJ2-2; D uncertain. This CDR3 is built from 13 residues. Germline loops: CDR1 SGDLS, CDR2 YYNGEE. Trimming took off 4 bases at V and 4 bases at J, with 8 bases between the two ends. The CDR3 bases are TGTGCCAGCAGCCCCGTCTCCACCGGGGAGCTGTTTTTT. Protein: CASSPVSTGELFF. The full variable domain, rest sourced from reference TRBV9 and TRBJ2-2, is DSGVTQTPKHLITATGQRVTLRCSPRSGDLSVYWYQQSLDQGLQFLIQYYNGEERAKGNILERFSAQQFPDLHSELNLSSLELGDSALYFCASSPVSTGELFFGEGSRLTVL.

This sequence joins TRBV11-2 and TRBJ2-5; 9 bases match TRBD1. Germline V gene sequence: CDR1 SGHAT, CDR2 FQNNGV. The CDR3 covers 15 residues. V was clipped by 1 base and J by 2 bases; unmatched bases: 2. Here the CDR3 DNA reads TGTGCCAGCAGCTTAGTGACAGGGGGGCAAGAGACCCAGTACTTC. This encodes CASSLVTGGQETQYF.

The chain combines TRBV6-4 with TRBJ2-1, with 10 bases that match TRBD2. V shed 3 bases, J shed 2 bases, and the junction held 1 base outside the gene matches. The CDR3 sequence is 15 residues long. The germline CDR1 and CDR2 sequences are MRHNA and SNTAGT. The DNA of the CDR3 is TGTGCCAGCAGTGATACTAGCGGGGCCTACAATGAGCAGTTCTTC. Protein sequence: CASSDTSGAYNEQFF.

The chain recombines TRBV7-2 with TRBJ1-5; 9 bases match TRBD1. The CDR3 spans 14 residues. The ends lost 7 bases at V and 9 bases at J; junction bases unmatched: 10. From germline, CDR1 is SGHTA and CDR2 FQGNSA. CDR3 residues: CASTRQGEGMPQHF. The CDR3 nucleotides are TGTGCCAGCACCAGACAGGGGGAGGGAATGCCCCAGCATTTT.

J is TRBJ2-7 and V is TRBV27; 7 nucleotides align to TRBD2. With 6 bases clipped from V and 1 base from J, the junction kept 9 bases outside the gene matches. Per the germline V gene, CDR1 is MNHEY and CDR2 is SMNVEV (reference sequence). CDR3 length equals 15 residues. CDR3 sequence (DNA): TGTGCCAGCAGCGCCCCTCGCGGGAGTTCCTACGAGCAGTACTTC. Protein sequence: CASSAPRGSSYEQYF.

In its sample, this clone ranks as medium-sized (0.01 to 0.1%). This chain links TRBV14 with TRBJ1-4; D gene ambiguous. The CDR3 contains 13 residues. V was cut by 2 bases and J by 7 bases, with 8 bases left in between. Per germline, CDR1 SGHDN and CDR2 FVKESK. DNA of the CDR3: TGTGCCAGCAGCCAATTAGGGATTGAAAAACTGTTTTTT. Translated: CASSQLGIEKLFF.

The rearrangement links TRBV28 to TRBJ1-2, with D unresolved. Deletions cut 6 bases from V and 8 bases from J, with 16 bases between. The length of the CDR3 is 13 residues. Per germline, CDR1 MDHEN and CDR2 SYDVKM. The CDR3 region has the DNA TGTGCCAGCAGGGGCAGCTCCCCGCCCGGCTACACCTTC. Its protein is CASRGSSPPGYTF.

V usage is TRBV28 and J usage is TRBJ2-7; 9 bases map to TRBD1. Germline assignment: CDR1 MDHEN and CDR2 SYDVKM. Trimming cost V 7 bases and J 4 bases; bases outside gene matches: 8. CDR3 length: 14 residues. As DNA, the CDR3 is TGTGCCAGCACCCCGGGACAGGGCACTTACGAGCAGTACTTC. This sequence encodes CASTPGQGTYEQYF.

The chain uses TRBV12-5 and TRBJ1-2; TRBD1 aligns across 7 bases. The CDR3 is made up of 13 amino acids. The V gene end was trimmed by 5 bases and the J gene end by 7 bases; junction bases not matched to a gene: 7. CDR1 and CDR2 (germline): LGHNT, FRNRAP. CDR3 residues: CASGNTGVGGYTF. As DNA, the CDR3 is TGTGCTAGTGGTAATACAGGGGTTGGTGGCTACACCTTC.

This clone was detected only once. The rearrangement uses TRBV5-1 and TRBJ2-2, with D perhaps matching TRBD1 (6 bases). The CDR3 length is 17 residues. Germline lookup yields CDR1 SGHRS and CDR2 YFSETQ. Trimming left V 4 bases short and J 3 bases short, with 19 bases between. Written as DNA, the CDR3 is TGCGCCAGCAGCCTACAGGGCCCCCGAACGGACACCGGGGAGCTGTTTTTT. Protein sequence: CASSLQGPRTDTGELFF. Looking up the rest from reference TRBV5-1 and TRBJ2-2 gives the full variable domain: KAGVTQTPRYLIKTRGQQVTLSCSPISGHRSVSWYQQTPGQGLQFLFEYFSETQRNKGNFPGRFSGRQFSNSRSEMNVSTLELGDSALYLCASSLQGPRTDTGELFFGEGSRLTVL.

As regards this clone: It differs at one base from a far larger clone, so likely a read error. This chain joins TRBV6-9 and TRBJ1-2; D unresolved. Germline CDR1 and CDR2: MNHGY and SVAAGI. The CDR3 consists of 11 residues. V dropped 4 bases and J dropped 2 bases, with 2 bases sitting between them. The DNA of the CDR3 is TGTGCCAGCAGTTTGAACTATGGCTACACCTTC. Translation gives CASSLNYGYTF.

V and J are TRBV5-1 and TRBJ2-3, with D unclear. V gave up 5 bases and J gave up 2 bases, with 12 bases separating them. The V gene's germline CDR1 is SGHRS and CDR2 YFSETQ. The CDR3 has 14 amino acids. Here the CDR3 DNA reads TGCGCCAGCAGAGAAGGCCCAACCACAGATACGCAGTATTTT. Residues: CASREGPTTDTQYF.

V usage is TRBV9 and J usage is TRBJ2-1; 8 bases are shared with TRBD2. The CDR3 is 16 amino acids. Germline V gives CDR1 SGDLS, CDR2 YYNGEE. J gave up 2 bases and V 0 bases, and 4 bases lay outside the gene matches. The CDR3 nucleotides are TGTGCCAGCAGCGTAGGGACTAGCTCGCCCTACAATGAGCAGTTCTTC. Protein product: CASSVGTSSPYNEQFF.

The V gene is TRBV12-2, the J gene TRBJ1-1; the table's D call, TRBD1, was not checked against the DNA. TRBV12-2 is reported as a pseudogene. The length of the CDR3 is 17 residues. CDR3 bases: TGTGCAAGTCGCATCCGAGCTCGCCAGACACCGAACACTGAAGCTTTCTTT. It translates to CASRIRARQTPNTEAFF.

This CDR3 is CSVGLPQETQYF. For the CDR3, the DNA is TGCAGCGTTGGTCTGCCACAAGAGACCCAGTACTTC. The chain carries TRBV29-1 and TRBJ2-5; D remains unclear. Germline V gene data show CDR1 as SQVTM and CDR2 as ANQGSEA. V was clipped by 4 bases and J by 2 bases, with 8 bases between them. This CDR3 has 12 residues.